This T cell receptor beta chain was sequenced during a study of T cell changes during pregnancy in multiple sclerosis. Profiled with immunoSEQ multiplex PCR; TCRdb holds only in-frame clones, not every one. The table has 110,000 or so clones, roughly 92% seen once. Germline V gene sequence: CDR1 MDHEN, CDR2 SYDVKM. CDR3 length equals 11 residues. Trimming left V 3 bases short and J 3 bases short, with 3 bases between. The clonotype originates from a female donor with multiple sclerosis, enrolled in a pregnancy study. The material sequenced was peripheral blood, taken before pregnancy. The rearrangement uses TRBV28 and TRBJ2-7, with unresolved D. In nucleotides, the CDR3 is TGTGCCAGCAGTTTCTTCTACGAGCAGTACTTC. This translates into CASSFFYEQYF. Together with reference TRBV28 and TRBJ2-7, the CDR3 gives the full variable domain: DVKVTQSSRYLVKRTGEKVFLECVQDMDHENMFWYRQDPGLGLRLIYFSYDVKMKEKGDIPEGYSVSREKKERFSLILESASTNQTSMYLCASSFFYEQYFGPGTRLTVT.